Detailed here is one TCR beta chain. This clone was observed once. The antigen it recognizes is unknown. No much larger clone is present one base from it, and per-base qualities are unavailable. The entry originates in a study of graft-versus-host responses after intestinal transplantation (dated by TCRdb to 2020 to 2023). As for the study more broadly: The transplants that recipients got were multivisceral, liver-intestinal, or isolated intestinal. Every recipient was given anti-thymocyte globulin induction, followed by 2 to 3 years of maintenance tacrolimus and steroids. Graft-versus-host and host-versus-graft alloreactive T cell clones were tracked in the graft, circulation and bone marrow after intestinal transplantation using bulk TCR-beta CDR3 sequencing. Alloreactive clones were identified by sequencing pre-transplant mixed lymphocyte reaction products and comparing these products with unstimulated pre-transplant donor and recipient T cells. The cohort enrolled 24 intestinal transplant recipients, one of whom was a retransplant, and a few patients without pretransplant specimens were excluded. Donor T cell macrochimerism was defined as a peak of at least 4% donor T cells among recipient peripheral blood mononuclear cells. Rather than going through the commercial service, samples from a few later patients were sequenced in-house on an Illumina MiSeq and processed with MiXCR. The research as a whole found: Peak levels of circulating GvH clones were associated with declines in HvG clones early after transplant. The conclusions were limited by the relatively low number and heterogeneity of the intestinal transplant patients. GvH clones were detected in recipient bone marrow, and some appeared earlier in ileal mucosa or blood, consistent with an intestinal mucosal origin. Patients with donor T cell macrochimerism had high GvH to HvG T cell clonal ratios in their allografts.

Libraries came from the immunoSEQ multiplex PCR assay. For most patients, genomic DNA was isolated with the Qiagen DNeasy Blood and Tissue Kit and sent frozen to Adaptive Biotechnologies for TCR sequencing. For most patients, high-throughput TCR-beta CDR3 sequencing of genomic DNA was performed by Adaptive Biotechnologies. The study's processing was this. Adaptive's ImmunoSEQ software supplied the TCR sequencing data for 15 to 20 patients, while MiXCR and VDJtools were used to process a few other patients. To correct CD4 versus CD8 sorting errors, any sequence found in both subsets at a frequency ratio below 5:1 was removed. CDR3 nucleotide sequences shared by donor and recipient were removed because the origin of these sequences could not be assigned. Alloreactive clones required at least 2-fold expansion over unstimulated cells and minimum CFSE-low frequency of 0.002% (template counts) or 0.001% (read counts). Clones were considered mappable if detected in sequenced pre-transplant spleen, lymph node, or MLR CFSE-low populations of the donor or recipient. The cumulative frequency of alloreactive clones was calculated as a percentage of all sequences, weighted by copy number. TCRdb took over this immuneACCESS table, retaining in-frame rearrangements with V and J assigned. Such tables are incomplete; in checked studies, under half of the missing clones stem from an unresolved V gene, and the remainder is unexplained. Clonal size and the V and J genes are those of that table, whereas D and trimming came from the DNA. Across this sample there are about 88,000 clones, with 90% seen only once. The leading ten clones occupy around 0.11% of the sample.

The time point label corresponds to: cells obtained before transplantation from donor or recipient. CD3+CD4+ and CD3+CD8+ populations were FACS-sorted from unstimulated pre-transplant donor and recipient cells taken from spleen or lymph nodes. The TCR comes from a human donor who received an intestinal transplant. Sample: unstimulated CD4+ T cells sorted from spleen or lymph node cells, taken before intestinal transplant.

This receptor carries the CDR3 CAITKGTGGSYEQYF. The sequenced DNA is TGTGCCATCACCAAAGGGACAGGGGGCTCCTACGAGCAGTACTTC. Recombination linked TRBV10-3 to TRBJ2-7, and 11 junction bases match TRBD1. From V the trimming removes 7 bases and from J it removes 0 bases, while the gene matches leave 5 bases of the junction unaccounted for. Inclusive of the bounding cysteine and phenylalanine, the CDR3 is 15 residues long. The CDR3 DNA has 45 bases and is translated from base 1. CDR1 and CDR2, looked up from the germline V gene, are ENHRY and SYGVKD.